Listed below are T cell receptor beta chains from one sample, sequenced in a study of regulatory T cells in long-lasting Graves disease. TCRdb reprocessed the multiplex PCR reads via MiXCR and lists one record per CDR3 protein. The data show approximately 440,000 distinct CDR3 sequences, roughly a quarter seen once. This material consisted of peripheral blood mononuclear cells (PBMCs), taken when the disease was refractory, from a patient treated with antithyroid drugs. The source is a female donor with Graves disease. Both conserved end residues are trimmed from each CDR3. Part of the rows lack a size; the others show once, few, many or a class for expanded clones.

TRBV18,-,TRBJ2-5,ASSPATTRETQY
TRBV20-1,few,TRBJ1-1,SARQVLYTEAF
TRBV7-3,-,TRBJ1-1,ASSLTGGETEAF
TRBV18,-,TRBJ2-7,ASSPFGTKDSYEQY
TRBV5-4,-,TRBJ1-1,ASSGKQGSGTEAF
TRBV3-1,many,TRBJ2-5,ASSQEAKTQY
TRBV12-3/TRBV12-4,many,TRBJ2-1,ASSPGTSGGEQF
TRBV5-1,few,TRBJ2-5,ASSLRGAQETQY
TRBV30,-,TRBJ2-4,AWSSNRVNIQY
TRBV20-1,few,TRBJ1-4,SARDTRQTNEKLF
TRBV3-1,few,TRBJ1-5,ASQDPYSNQPQH
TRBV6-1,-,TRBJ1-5,ASSPSASSNNQPQH
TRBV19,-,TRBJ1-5,ASGQDGNQPQH
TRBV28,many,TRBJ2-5,ASSLEQGGGETQY
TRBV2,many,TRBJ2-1,ASSEWAGDNEQF
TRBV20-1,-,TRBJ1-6,SADSTGVSPLH
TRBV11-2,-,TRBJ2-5,ASSPFPLETQY
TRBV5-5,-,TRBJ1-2,ASSWTGANSYT
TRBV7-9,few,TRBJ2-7,ASSSTSALPSEQY
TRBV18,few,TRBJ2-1,ASSRQGGYNEQF
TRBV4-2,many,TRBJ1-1,ASSQDLGAHGLDTEAF
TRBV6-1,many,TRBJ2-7,ASVTSVYEQY